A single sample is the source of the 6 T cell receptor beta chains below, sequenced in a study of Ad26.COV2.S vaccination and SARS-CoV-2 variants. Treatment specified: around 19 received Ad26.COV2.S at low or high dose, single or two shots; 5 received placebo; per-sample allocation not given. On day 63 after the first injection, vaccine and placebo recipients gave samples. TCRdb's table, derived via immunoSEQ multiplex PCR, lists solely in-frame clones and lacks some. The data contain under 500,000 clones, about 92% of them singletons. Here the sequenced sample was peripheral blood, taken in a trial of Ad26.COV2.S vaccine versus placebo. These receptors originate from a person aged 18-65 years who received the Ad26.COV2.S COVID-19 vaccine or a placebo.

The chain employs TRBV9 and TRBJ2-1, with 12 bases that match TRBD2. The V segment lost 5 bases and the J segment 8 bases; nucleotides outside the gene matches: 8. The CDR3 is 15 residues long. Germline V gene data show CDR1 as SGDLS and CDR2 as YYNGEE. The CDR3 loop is CASRAGTSGPHEQFF. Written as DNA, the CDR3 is TGTGCCAGCAGGGCCGGGACTAGCGGGCCCCATGAGCAGTTCTTC.

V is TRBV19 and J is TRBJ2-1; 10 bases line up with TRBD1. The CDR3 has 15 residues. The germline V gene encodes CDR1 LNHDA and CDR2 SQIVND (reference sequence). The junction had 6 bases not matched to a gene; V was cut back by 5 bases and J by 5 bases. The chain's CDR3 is CASSPDRGTHNEQFF. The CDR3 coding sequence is TGTGCCAGTAGTCCGGACAGGGGGACCCACAATGAGCAGTTCTTC.

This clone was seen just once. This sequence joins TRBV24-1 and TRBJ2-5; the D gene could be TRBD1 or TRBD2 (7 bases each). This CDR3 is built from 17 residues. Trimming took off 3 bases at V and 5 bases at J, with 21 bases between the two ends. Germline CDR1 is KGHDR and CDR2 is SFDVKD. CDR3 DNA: TGTGCCACCAGTGATGCCCCGGCGACAGGGAGGGGGGAGACCCAGTACTTC. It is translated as CATSDAPATGRGETQYF.

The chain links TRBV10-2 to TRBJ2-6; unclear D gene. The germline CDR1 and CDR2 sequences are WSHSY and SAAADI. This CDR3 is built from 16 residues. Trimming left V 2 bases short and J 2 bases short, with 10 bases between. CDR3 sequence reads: CASSEPGLPGANVLTF. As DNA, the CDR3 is TGCGCCAGCAGTGAGCCCGGGCTACCTGGGGCCAACGTCCTGACTTTC.

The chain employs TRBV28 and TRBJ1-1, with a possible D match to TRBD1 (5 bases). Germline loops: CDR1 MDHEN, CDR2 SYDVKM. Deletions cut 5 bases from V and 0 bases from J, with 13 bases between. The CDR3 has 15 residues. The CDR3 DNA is TGTGCCAGCAGTGGGGCGACAGAGATGAACACTGAAGCTTTCTTT. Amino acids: CASSGATEMNTEAFF.

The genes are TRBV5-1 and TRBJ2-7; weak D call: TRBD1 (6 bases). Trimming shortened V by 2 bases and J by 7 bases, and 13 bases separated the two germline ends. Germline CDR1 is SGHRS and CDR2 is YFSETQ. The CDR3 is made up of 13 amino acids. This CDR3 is CASSFSTGPEQYF. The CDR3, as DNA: TGCGCCAGCAGCTTCTCCACAGGGCCGGAGCAGTACTTC.